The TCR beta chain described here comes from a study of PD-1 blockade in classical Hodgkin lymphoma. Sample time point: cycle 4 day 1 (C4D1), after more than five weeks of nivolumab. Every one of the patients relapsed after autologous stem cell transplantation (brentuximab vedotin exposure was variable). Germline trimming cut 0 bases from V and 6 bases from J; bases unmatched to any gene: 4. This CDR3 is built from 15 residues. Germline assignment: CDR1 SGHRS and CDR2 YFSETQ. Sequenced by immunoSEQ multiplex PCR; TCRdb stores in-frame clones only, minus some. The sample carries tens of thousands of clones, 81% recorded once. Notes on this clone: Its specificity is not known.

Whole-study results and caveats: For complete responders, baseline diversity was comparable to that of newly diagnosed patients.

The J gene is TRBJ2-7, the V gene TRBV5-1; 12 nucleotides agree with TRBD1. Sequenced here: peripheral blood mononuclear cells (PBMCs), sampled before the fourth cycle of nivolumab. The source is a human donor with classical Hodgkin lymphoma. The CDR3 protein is CASSLAGTGGGEQYF. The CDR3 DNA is TGCGCCAGCAGCTTGGCCGGGACAGGGGGCGGCGAGCAGTACTTC.